The 3 T cell receptor beta chains reported below all come from one sample, sequenced in a study of T cells after yellow fever vaccination. Using its own MiXCR run on the 5' RACE reads, TCRdb lists one record per CDR3 protein. This sample has around 300,000 distinct CDR3 sequences, with about 4% found just once. This material consisted of PBMCs, taken 5 days after the yellow fever booster vaccination. Source of these receptors: a man between 18 and 35 years old who received the YFV17D yellow fever vaccine.

The rearrangement joins TRBV5-1 to TRBJ2-7, with D unclear. Trimming removed 4 bases at V and 4 bases at J, with 15 bases between. This CDR3 region has 14 residues. Looked up from germline, CDR1 is SGHRS and CDR2 is YFSETQ. As DNA, the CDR3 is TGCGCCAGCAGCCCTGGTGGTCTTTCTTACGAGCAGTACGTC. It yields the protein CASSPGGLSYEQYV.

In this sample, this clonotype turned up many times. The V call is TRBV27, the J call TRBJ2-7, with D perhaps matching TRBD1 (7 bases). Trimming stripped 3 bases from V and 4 bases from J, with 13 bases between. The CDR3 has 14 amino acids. The germline V gene encodes CDR1 MNHEY and CDR2 SMNVEV (reference sequence). CDR3 in DNA: TGTGCCAGCAGTTTTAGTGCAGGGGGGTACGAGCAGTACGTC. This gives the protein CASSFSAGGYEQYV.

This clonotype was observed at least ten times. The chain has TRBV5-1 and TRBJ2-1; a possible D gene is TRBD2 (5 bases). This CDR3 spans 15 amino acids. Trimming pared 4 bases from V and 0 bases from J, leaving 11 bases between. The germline V gene encodes CDR1 SGHRS and CDR2 YFSETQ. In DNA form, the CDR3 reads TGCGCCAGCAGCAGAGCGGTTCTCTCCTACAATGAGCAGTTCTTC. Amino acids: CASSRAVLSYNEQFF.